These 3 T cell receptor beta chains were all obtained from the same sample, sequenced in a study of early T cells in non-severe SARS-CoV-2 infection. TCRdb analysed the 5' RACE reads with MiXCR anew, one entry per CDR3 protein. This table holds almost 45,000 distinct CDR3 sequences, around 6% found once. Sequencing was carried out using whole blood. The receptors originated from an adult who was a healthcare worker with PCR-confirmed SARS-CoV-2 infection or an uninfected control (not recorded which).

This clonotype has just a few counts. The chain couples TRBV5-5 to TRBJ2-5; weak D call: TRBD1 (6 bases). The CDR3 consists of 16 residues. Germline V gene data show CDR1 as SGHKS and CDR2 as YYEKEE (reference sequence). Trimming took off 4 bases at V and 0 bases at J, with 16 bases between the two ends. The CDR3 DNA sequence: TGTGCCAGCAGCCTGGGGGCAGTTACCTACCAAGAGACCCAGTACTTC. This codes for CASSLGAVTYQETQYF. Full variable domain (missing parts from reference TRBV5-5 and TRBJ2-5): DAGVTQSPTHLIKTRGQQVTLRCSPISGHKSVSWYQQVLGQGPQFIFQYYEKEERGRGNFPDRFSARQFPNYSSELNVNALLLGDSALYLCASSLGAVTYQETQYFGPGTRLLVL.

DNA for the CDR3: TGTGCCAGCAGCCGGACCGGACAGGGCTCCTACGAGCAGTACTTC. The encoded protein is CASSRTGQGSYEQYF. The chain employs TRBV7-9 and TRBJ2-7, with 8 bases identical to TRBD1. Germline V gene lookup returns CDR1 SEHNR and CDR2 FQNEAQ (reference sequence). J gave up 0 bases and V 5 bases, and 6 bases lay outside the gene matches. CDR3 size: 15 residues.

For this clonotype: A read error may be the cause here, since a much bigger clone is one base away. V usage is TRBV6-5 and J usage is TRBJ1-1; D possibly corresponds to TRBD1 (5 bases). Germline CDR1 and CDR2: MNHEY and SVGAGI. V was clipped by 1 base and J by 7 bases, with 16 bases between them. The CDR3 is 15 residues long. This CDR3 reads CASSYFASKTGEAFF. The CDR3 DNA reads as TGTGCCAGCAGTTACTTTGCCAGCAAAACAGGTGAAGCTTTCTTT.